The T cell receptor beta chain described here comes from a study of regulatory T cells in long-lasting Graves disease. For TCR beta, libraries came from iRepertoire HTBI primers and Arm-PCR of CDR3 regions. TCRdb re-called the multiplex PCR reads through MiXCR, storing one row per CDR3 protein. The sample records 400,000 to 450,000 distinct CDR3 sequences, more than 12% being singletons. The time point is: newly diagnosed GD, antithyroid drugs for less than 3 months. Scientists built the TCR library using RNA that was extracted from PBMCs. CDR3 length: 15 amino acids. V dropped 0 bases and J dropped 0 bases, with 9 bases sitting between them. Germline CDR1 is GTSNPN and CDR2 is SVGIG (reference sequence). The sample also formed part of further work on T cells in Graves' hyperthyroidism and ophthalmopathy.

The source is a woman aged 25 to 39 with Graves disease. This material consisted of peripheral blood mononuclear cells (PBMCs), taken at new diagnosis, from a patient treated with antithyroid drugs. The genes are TRBV30 and TRBJ1-3; TRBD1 might be the D (6 bases). The CDR3 DNA reads TGTGCCTGGAGTGTCGGGGGCAACTCTGGAAACACCATATATTTT. Translation gives CAWSVGGNSGNTIYF.